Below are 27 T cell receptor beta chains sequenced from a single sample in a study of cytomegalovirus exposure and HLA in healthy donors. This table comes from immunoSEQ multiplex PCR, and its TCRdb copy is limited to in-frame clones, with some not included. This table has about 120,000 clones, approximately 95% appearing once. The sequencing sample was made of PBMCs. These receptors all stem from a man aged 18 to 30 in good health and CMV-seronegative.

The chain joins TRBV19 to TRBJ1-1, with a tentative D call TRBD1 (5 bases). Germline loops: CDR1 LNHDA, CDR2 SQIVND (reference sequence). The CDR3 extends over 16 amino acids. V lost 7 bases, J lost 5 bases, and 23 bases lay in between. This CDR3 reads CASITRRRGLGTEAFF. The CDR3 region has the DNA TGTGCCAGTATCACTAGAAGGAGGGGATTGGGGACTGAAGCTTTCTTT. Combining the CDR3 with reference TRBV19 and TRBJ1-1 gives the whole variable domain DGGITQSPKYLFRKEGQNVTLSCEQNLNHDAMYWYRQDPGQGLRLIYYSQIVNDFQKGDIAEGYSVSREKKESFPLTVTSAQKNPTAFYLCASITRRRGLGTEAFFGQGTRLTVV.

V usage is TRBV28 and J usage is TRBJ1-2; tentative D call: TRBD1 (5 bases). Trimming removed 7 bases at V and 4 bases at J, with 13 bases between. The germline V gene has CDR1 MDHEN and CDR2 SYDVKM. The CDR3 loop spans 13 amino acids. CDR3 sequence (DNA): TGTGCCAGCACCCAGGGAGGGAGCTATGGCTACACCTTC. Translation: CASTQGGSYGYTF.

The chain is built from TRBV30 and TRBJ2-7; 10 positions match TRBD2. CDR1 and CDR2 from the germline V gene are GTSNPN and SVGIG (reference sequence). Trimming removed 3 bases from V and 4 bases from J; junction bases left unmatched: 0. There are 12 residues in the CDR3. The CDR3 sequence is CAWRLAGYEQYF. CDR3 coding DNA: TGTGCCTGGAGACTAGCGGGGTACGAGCAGTACTTC.

This CDR3 reads CASSLGRGGTEAFF. In DNA, the CDR3 is TGTGCCAGCAGCTTAGGTCGGGGGGGCACTGAAGCTTTCTTT. The rearrangement joins TRBV7-8 to TRBJ1-1; D might be TRBD1 (5 bases). V gave up 1 base and J gave up 4 bases, with 10 bases separating them. Germline V gene data show CDR1 as SGHVS and CDR2 as FQNEAQ. This CDR3 comprises 14 residues.

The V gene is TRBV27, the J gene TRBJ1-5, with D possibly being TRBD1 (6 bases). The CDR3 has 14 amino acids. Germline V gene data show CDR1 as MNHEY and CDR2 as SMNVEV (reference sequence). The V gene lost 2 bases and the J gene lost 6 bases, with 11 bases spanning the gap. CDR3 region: CASSLGGSGQPQHF. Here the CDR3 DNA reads TGTGCCAGCAGTTTAGGGGGCTCGGGTCAGCCCCAGCATTTT.

CDR3 nucleotides: TGTGCCAGACTTAGAGGGCCCCGGATTCGTCTGGGCATATATTTT. It codes for CARLRGPRIRLGIYF. The chain uses TRBV19 and TRBJ1-3; D not resolved. V lost 9 bases, J lost 12 bases, and 27 bases lay in between. CDR1 and CDR2 (germline): LNHDA, SQIVND (reference sequence). The CDR3 runs 15 residues.

The CDR3 is CATFPGLAGGPYEQYF. CDR3 coding DNA: TGTGCCACCTTCCCGGGACTAGCGGGAGGGCCCTACGAGCAGTACTTC. The chain combines TRBV27 with TRBJ2-7; 16 bases agree with TRBD2. Trimming cost V 10 bases and J 2 bases; bases outside gene matches: 8. Germline CDR1 MNHEY, CDR2 SMNVEV (reference sequence). This CDR3 has 16 residues.

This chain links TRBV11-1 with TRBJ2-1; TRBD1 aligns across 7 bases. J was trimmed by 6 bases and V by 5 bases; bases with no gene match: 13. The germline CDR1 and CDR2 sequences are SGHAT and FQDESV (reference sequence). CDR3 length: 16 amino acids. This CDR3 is CASSGTTGTAVNEQFF. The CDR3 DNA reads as TGTGCCAGCAGCGGAACTACCGGGACAGCGGTCAATGAGCAGTTCTTC.

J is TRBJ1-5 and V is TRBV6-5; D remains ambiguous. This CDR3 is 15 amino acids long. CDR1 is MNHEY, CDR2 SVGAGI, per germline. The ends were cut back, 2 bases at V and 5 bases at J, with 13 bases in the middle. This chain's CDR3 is CASSYAAGDHQPQHF. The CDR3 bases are TGTGCCAGCAGTTACGCCGCGGGCGACCATCAGCCCCAGCATTTT.

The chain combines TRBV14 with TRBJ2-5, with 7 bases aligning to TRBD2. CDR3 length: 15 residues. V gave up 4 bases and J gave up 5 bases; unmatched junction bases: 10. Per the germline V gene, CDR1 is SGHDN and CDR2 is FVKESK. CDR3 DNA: TGTGCCAGCAGCCCTTCCCTGGGAGGGCCGGAGACCCAGTACTTC. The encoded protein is CASSPSLGGPETQYF.

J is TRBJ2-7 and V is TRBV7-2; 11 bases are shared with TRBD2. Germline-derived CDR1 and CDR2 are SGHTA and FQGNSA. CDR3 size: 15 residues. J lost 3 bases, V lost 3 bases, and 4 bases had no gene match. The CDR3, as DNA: TGTGCCAGCAGCTTCGGGACTAGCGGTCTCTACGAGCAGTACTTC. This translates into CASSFGTSGLYEQYF.

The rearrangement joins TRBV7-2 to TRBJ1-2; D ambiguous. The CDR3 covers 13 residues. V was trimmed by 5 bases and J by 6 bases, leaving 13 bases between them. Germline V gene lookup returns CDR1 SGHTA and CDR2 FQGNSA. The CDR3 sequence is CASSTGLVHGYTF. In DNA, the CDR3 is TGTGCCAGCAGCACCGGACTGGTCCATGGCTACACCTTC.

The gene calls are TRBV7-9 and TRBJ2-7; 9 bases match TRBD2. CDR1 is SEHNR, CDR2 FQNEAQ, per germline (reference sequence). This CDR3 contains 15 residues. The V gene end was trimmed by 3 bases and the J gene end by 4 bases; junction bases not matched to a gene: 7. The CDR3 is CASSFGLAGSYEQYF. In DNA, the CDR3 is TGTGCCAGCAGCTTTGGGCTAGCGGGATCGTACGAGCAGTACTTC.

In DNA, the CDR3 is TGTGCCAGCAGCTTAGAGGTGACGGAGGGTTACACCTTC. Translation: CASSLEVTEGYTF. The chain carries TRBV7-2 and TRBJ1-2, with D unresolved. The CDR3 is made up of 13 amino acids. Germline assignment: CDR1 SGHTA and CDR2 FQGNSA. V dropped 1 base and J dropped 11 bases, with 14 bases sitting between them.

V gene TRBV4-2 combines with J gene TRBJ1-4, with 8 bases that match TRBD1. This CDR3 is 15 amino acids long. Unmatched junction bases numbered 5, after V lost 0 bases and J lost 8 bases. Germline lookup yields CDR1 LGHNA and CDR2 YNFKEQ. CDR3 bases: TGTGCCAGCAGCCAAGATCATTCAGGGGGCGAAAAACTGTTTTTT. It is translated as CASSQDHSGGEKLFF.

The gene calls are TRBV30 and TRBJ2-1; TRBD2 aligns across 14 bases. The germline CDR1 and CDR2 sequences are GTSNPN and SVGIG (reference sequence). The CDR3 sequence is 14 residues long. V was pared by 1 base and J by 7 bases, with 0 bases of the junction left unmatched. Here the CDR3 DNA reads TGTGCCTGGAGTGGGACTAGCGGGAGGAATGAGCAGTTCTTC. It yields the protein CAWSGTSGRNEQFF.

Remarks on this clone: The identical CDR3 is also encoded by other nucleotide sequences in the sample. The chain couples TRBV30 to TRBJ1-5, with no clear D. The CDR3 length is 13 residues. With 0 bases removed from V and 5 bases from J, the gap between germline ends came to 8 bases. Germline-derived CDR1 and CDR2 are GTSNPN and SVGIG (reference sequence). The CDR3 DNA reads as TGTGCCTGGAGTGTACGAGAGGATCAGCCCCAGCATTTT. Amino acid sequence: CAWSVREDQPQHF.

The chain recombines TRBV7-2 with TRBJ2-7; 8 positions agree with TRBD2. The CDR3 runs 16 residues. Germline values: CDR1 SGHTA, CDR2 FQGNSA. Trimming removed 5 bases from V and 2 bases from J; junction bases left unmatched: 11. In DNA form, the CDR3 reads TGTGCCAGCAGCGAATCGGGAGCGGGAGTGCCCTACGAGCAGTACTTC. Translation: CASSESGAGVPYEQYF. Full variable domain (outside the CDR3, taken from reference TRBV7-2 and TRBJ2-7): GAGVSQSPSNKVTEKGKDVELRCDPISGHTALYWYRQSLGQGLEFLIYFQGNSAPDKSGLPSDRFSAERTGGSVSTLTIQRTQQEDSAVYLCASSESGAGVPYEQYFGPGTRLTVT.

This CDR3 is CASSQEASGRPRLYNEQFF. The CDR3 coding sequence is TGCGCCAGCAGCCAAGAGGCTAGCGGGAGGCCCCGGCTCTACAATGAGCAGTTCTTC. The chain recombines TRBV4-1 with TRBJ2-1; 11 bases are a match to TRBD2. This CDR3 is 19 amino acids long. In germline, CDR1 is MGHRA, CDR2 YSYEKL. With V trimmed by 0 bases and J by 3 bases, 10 bases remained unmatched.

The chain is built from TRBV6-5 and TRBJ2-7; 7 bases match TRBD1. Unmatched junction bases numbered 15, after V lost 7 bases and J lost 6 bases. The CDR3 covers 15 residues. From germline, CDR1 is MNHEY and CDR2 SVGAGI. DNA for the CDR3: TGTGCCAGCACCACTGACCGGGACAGACCTGGCGAGCAGTACTTC. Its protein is CASTTDRDRPGEQYF.

DNA for the CDR3: TGTGCCAGCAGCTCCACAGGACCCTTTTCCTACGAGCAGTACTTC. Translating gives CASSSTGPFSYEQYF. The chain is built from TRBV7-9 and TRBJ2-7, with D possibly being TRBD1 (5 bases). V dropped 4 bases and J dropped 1 base, with 14 bases sitting between them. The CDR3 runs to 15 residues. CDR1 and CDR2 from the germline V gene are SEHNR and FQNEAQ (reference sequence).

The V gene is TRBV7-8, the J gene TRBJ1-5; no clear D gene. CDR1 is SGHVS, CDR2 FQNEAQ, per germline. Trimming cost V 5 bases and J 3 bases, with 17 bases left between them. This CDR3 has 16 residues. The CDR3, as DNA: TGTGCCAGCAGCGGTGGCTGGCAGGCCACCAATCAGCCCCAGCATTTT. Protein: CASSGGWQATNQPQHF.

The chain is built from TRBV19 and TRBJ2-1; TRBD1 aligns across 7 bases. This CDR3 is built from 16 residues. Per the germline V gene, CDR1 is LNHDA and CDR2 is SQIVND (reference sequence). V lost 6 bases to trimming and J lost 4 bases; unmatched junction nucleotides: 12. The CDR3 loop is CASRPLRGPPYNEQFF. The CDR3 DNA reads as TGTGCCAGTAGACCCCTTAGGGGGCCCCCTTACAATGAGCAGTTCTTC.

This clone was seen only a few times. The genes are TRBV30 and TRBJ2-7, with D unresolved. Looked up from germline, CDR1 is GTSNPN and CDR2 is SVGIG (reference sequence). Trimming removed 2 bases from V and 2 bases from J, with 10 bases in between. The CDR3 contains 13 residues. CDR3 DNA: TGTGCCTGGAGTTTGGCAGTTGCCTACGAGCAGTACTTC. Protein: CAWSLAVAYEQYF. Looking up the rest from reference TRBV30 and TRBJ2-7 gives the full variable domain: SQTIHQWPATLVQPVGSPLSLECTVEGTSNPNLYWYRQAAGRGLQLLFYSVGIGQISSEVPQNLSASRPQDRQFILSSKKLLLSDSGFYLCAWSLAVAYEQYFGPGTRLTVT.

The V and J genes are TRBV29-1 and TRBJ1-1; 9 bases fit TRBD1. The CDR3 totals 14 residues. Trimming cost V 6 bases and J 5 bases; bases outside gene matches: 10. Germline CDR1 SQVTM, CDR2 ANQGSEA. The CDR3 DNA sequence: TGCAGCGTCCACAAAGCAGGGACAGGGACTGAAGCTTTCTTT. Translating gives CSVHKAGTGTEAFF.

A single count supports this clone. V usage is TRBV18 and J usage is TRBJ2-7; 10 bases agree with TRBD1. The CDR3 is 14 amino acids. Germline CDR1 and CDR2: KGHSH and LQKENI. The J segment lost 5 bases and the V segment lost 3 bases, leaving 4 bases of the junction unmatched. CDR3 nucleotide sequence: TGTGCCAGCTCACCCCGGGACAGGGGAGACGAGCAGTACTTC. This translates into CASSPRDRGDEQYF.

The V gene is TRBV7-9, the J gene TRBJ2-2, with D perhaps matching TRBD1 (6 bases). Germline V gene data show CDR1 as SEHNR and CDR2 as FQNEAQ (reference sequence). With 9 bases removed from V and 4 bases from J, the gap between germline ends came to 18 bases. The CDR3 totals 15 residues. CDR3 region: CASHAGDPFTGELFF. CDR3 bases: TGTGCCAGTCACGCAGGGGATCCATTCACCGGGGAGCTGTTTTTT. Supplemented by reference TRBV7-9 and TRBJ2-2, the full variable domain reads DTGVSQNPRHKITKRGQNVTFRCDPISEHNRLYWYRQTLGQGPEFLTYFQNEAQLEKSRLLSDRFSAERPKGSFSTLEIQRTEQGDSAMYLCASHAGDPFTGELFFGEGSRLTVL.